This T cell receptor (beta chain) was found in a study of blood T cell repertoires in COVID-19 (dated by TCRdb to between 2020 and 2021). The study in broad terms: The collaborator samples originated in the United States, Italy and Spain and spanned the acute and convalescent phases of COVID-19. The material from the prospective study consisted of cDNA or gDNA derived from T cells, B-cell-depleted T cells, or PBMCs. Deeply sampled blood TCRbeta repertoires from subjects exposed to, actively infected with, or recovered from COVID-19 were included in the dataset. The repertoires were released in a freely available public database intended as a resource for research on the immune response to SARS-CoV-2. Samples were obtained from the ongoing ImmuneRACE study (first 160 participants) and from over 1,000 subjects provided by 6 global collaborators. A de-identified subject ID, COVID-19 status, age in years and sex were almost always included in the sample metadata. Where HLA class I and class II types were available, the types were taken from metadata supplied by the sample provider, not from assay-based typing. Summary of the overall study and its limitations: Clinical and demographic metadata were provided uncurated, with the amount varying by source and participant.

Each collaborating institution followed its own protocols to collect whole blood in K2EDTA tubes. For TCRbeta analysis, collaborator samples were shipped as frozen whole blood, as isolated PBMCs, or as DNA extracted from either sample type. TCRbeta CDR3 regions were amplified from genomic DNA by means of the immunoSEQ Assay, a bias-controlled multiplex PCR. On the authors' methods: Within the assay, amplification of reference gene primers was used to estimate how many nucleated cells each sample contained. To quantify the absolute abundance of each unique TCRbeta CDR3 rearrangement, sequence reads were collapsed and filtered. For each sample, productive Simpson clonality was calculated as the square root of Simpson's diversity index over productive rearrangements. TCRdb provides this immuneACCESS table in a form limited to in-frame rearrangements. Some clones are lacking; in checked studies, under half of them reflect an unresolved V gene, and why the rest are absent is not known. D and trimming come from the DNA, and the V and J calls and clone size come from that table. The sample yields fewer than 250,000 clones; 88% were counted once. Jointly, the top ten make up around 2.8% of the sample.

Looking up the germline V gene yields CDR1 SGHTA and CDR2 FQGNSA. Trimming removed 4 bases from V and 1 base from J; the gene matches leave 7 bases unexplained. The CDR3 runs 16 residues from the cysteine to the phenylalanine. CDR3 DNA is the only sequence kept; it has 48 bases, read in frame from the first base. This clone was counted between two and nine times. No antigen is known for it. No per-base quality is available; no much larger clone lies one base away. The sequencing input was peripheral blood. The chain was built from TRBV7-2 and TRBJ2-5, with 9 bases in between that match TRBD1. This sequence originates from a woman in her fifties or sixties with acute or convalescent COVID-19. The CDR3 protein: CASSSQGASSQETQYF. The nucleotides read TGTGCCAGCAGCTCACAGGGGGCCTCCAGCCAAGAGACCCAGTACTTC.